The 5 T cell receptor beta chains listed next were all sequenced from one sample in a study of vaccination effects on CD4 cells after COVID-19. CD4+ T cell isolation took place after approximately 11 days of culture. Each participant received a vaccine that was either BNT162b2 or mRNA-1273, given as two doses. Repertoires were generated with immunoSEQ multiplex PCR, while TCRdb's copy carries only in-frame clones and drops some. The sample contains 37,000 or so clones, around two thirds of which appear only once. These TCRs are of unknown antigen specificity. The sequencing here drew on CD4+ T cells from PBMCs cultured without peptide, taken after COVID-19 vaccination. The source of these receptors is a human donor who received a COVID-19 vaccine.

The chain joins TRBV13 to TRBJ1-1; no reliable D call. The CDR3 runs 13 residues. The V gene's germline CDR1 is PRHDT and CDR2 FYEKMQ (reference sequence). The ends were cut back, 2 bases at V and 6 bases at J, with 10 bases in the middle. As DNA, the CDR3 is TGTGCCAGCAGCTTAAACGCATTTTCTGAAGCTTTCTTT. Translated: CASSLNAFSEAFF.

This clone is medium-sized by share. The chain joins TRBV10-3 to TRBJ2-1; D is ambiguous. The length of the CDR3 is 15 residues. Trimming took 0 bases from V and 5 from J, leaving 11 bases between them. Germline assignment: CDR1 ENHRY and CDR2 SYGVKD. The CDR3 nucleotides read TGTGCCATCAGTGAGTCTGGTGGGCGTCACAATGAGCAGTTCTTC. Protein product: CAISESGGRHNEQFF.

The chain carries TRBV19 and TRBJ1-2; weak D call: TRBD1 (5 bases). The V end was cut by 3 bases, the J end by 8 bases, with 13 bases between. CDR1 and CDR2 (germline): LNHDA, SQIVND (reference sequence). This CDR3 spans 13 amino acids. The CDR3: CASSMFQGDGYTF. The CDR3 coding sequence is TGTGCCAGTAGTATGTTCCAGGGCGACGGCTACACCTTC.

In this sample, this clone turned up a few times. The CDR3 region is CASSLAPVDRTNEQFF. The DNA of the CDR3 is TGTGCCAGCAGCTTGGCCCCAGTCGACAGGACCAATGAGCAGTTCTTC. V usage is TRBV5-6 and J usage is TRBJ2-1; a possible D gene is TRBD1 (6 bases). Germline values: CDR1 SGHDT, CDR2 YYEEEE. Trimming shortened V by 0 bases and J by 6 bases, and 16 bases separated the two germline ends. The CDR3 is 16 amino acids.

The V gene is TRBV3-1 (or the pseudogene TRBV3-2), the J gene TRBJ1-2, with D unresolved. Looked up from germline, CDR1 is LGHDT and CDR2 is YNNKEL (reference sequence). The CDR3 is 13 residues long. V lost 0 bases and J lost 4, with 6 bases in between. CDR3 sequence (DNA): TGTGCCAGCAGCCAAGACGGGAGCTATGGCTACACCTTC. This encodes CASSQDGSYGYTF.